This T cell receptor (beta chain) was retrieved from a study of blood T cells in healthy people across ages. V was shortened by 10 bases and J by 5 bases, with 11 bases between the two germline ends. The CDR3 sequence is 11 residues long. The germline gives CDR1 SGHTA, CDR2 FQGNSA. Study findings and constraints: The unsorted PBMCs prevented any conclusive comparison of naive versus antigen-experienced cells. Naive T cell percentage and TCR beta diversity correlated strongly.

For this clonotype: Antigen specificity is unknown.

A second about 7 to 12 cycle PCR used barcoded and J-beta primers. TCRdb reprocessed the 5' RACE reads via MiXCR and lists one record per CDR3 protein. This sample yields 700,000 or so distinct CDR3 sequences, of which roughly 41% are seen a single time; around 30% belongs to the top ten. The receptor's source is a man older than 75 in good health. The source material was blood. This rearrangement joins TRBV7-2 to TRBJ1-2; D is undetermined. The CDR3 nucleotides are TGTGCCATAGGAAGAGGTTATGGCTACACCTTC. It translates to CAIGRGYGYTF.